This is a list of T cell receptor beta chains from one sample in a study of monozygotic twins with inflammatory bowel disease. Following a re-call of the 5' RACE reads, TCRdb has one entry per CDR3 protein and lacks DNA. This table lists approximately 160,000 distinct CDR3 sequences. Sequenced material: blood. The receptor set was obtained from a human donor with ulcerative colitis or Crohn's disease, or a healthy co-twin of an affected twin (not recorded which). Both conserved end residues are part of each CDR3.

V	J	CDR3
TRBV10-3	TRBJ2-1	CAISGTTATWRNEQFF
TRBV12-3/TRBV12-4	TRBJ1-5	CASTRDVHSNQPQHF
TRBV12-3/TRBV12-4	TRBJ1-2	CASRTGQGGYGYTF
TRBV7-2	TRBJ2-7	CASSHTGGSYEQYF
TRBV9	TRBJ1-1	CASSLGTGNTEAFF
TRBV5-6	TRBJ1-2	CASTSYRRGGHGYTF
TRBV28	TRBJ2-1	CASTSGGRFRNEQFF
TRBV11-3	TRBJ2-3	CASSSGPPRDTQYF
TRBV6-1	TRBJ2-5	CASTLPGGWETQYF
TRBV28	TRBJ2-7	CASTPGPGQNPFKQYF
TRBV20-1	TRBJ2-5	CSASGTRKETQYF
TRBV20-1	TRBJ2-7	CSARVVAGATYEQYF
TRBV30	TRBJ2-7	CAWGTDTVSQYF
TRBV11-2	TRBJ1-1	CASSIRQGMNTEAFF
TRBV4-2	TRBJ2-5	CASSQAPSALREETQYF
TRBV20-1	TRBJ2-7	CSASPDHEQYF
TRBV5-1	TRBJ1-5	CASSLDMQQPQHF
TRBV5-4	TRBJ2-1	CASSTGTSGRVRHNEQFF
TRBV10-3	TRBJ1-2	CAGGTGGLWGYTF
TRBV5-5	TRBJ2-1	CATHGTSGYNEQFF
TRBV7-6	TRBJ2-1	CASTPGRGVDEQFF
TRBV7-2	TRBJ2-2	CASSTRDTGELFF
TRBV27	TRBJ2-1	CASSLRGPIAGLPLDEQFF
TRBV5-5	TRBJ2-1	CASSPRTLGNEQFF
TRBV7-3	TRBJ2-1	CASSSQGTGRGEQFF
TRBV6-6	TRBJ2-1	CASSYKYNNEQFF
TRBV5-1	TRBJ1-3	CASSEEQVPSGNTIYF